Presented here are 9 T cell receptor beta chains from one specimen sequenced in a study of CD4 T cells in relation to SARS-CoV-2 and coronaviruses (dated by TCRdb to 2020 to 2022). Receptor amplification or capture employed the immunoSEQ multiplex PCR assay. TCRdb took over this immuneACCESS table, retaining in-frame rearrangements with V and J assigned. Such tables are incomplete; in checked studies, under half of the missing clones stem from an unresolved V gene, and the remainder is unexplained. Here the sample has tens of thousands of clones; under 95% occur a single time. Together, the top ten hold around 0.43% of the sample. Sequencing used naive CD4+ T cells from PBMCs. Reading the label with the study, this specimen's cell subset or site is: naive CD4+ T cells isolated by negative enrichment. These receptors came from an adult with COVID-19.

The rearrangement links TRBV30 to TRBJ1-2, with TRBD1 as a possible D gene (6 bases). The germline gives CDR1 GTSNPN, CDR2 SVGIG (reference sequence). Trimming shortened V by 6 bases and J by 2 bases, and 16 bases separated the two germline ends. The CDR3 consists of 14 residues. Here the CDR3 reads CACPVDRTNYGYTF. The CDR3 nucleotides are TGTGCCTGCCCTGTTGACAGGACAAACTATGGCTACACCTTC.

This chain connects TRBV6-1 to TRBJ1-1; D not resolved. CDR3 length equals 12 residues. Trimming removed 2 bases at V and 7 bases at J, with 8 bases between. The germline V gene has CDR1 MNHNS and CDR2 SASEGT. The CDR3: CASSELADEAFF. CDR3 bases: TGTGCCAGCAGTGAATTGGCAGATGAAGCTTTCTTT.

The chain couples TRBV10-3 to TRBJ2-3, with D perhaps being TRBD1 or TRBD2 (6 bases each). This CDR3 contains 17 residues. V was pared by 8 bases and J by 1 base, with 22 bases between. Per germline, CDR1 ENHRY and CDR2 SYGVKD. CDR3 sequence reads: CAIRAGGSGIGTDTQYF. CDR3 sequence (DNA): TGTGCCATCCGAGCCGGGGGCTCAGGAATCGGCACAGATACGCAGTATTTT.

This clone came up a few times. The rearrangement links TRBV5-1 to TRBJ1-2; 11 positions agree with TRBD1. Germline assignment: CDR1 SGHRS and CDR2 YFSETQ. The CDR3 runs 16 residues. The V segment lost 7 bases and the J segment 6 bases; nucleotides outside the gene matches: 14. The CDR3 DNA is TGCGCCAGCCCCGGACAGGGGGCAGGATACGAGGATGGCTACACCTTC. Its translation: CASPGQGAGYEDGYTF.

This clone was detected only once. The chain combines TRBV2 with TRBJ1-5, with D hard to call. The CDR3 has 14 amino acids. Looked up from germline, CDR1 is SNHLY and CDR2 is FYNNEI. The germline V and J ends were trimmed by 2 bases and 4 bases, with 9 bases remaining between them. CDR3 sequence (DNA): TGTGCCAGCAGTGAAACAGTGGAGAATCAGCCCCAGCATTTT. Residues: CASSETVENQPQHF.

CDR3 protein: CASSLGHRVETQYF. CDR3 DNA: TGTGCCAGCAGCTTGGGACATCGTGTAGAGACGCAGTATTTT. This chain connects TRBV7-2 to TRBJ2-3, with D possibly being TRBD1 (6 bases). CDR3 length equals 14 residues. Germline CDR1 reads SGHTA; CDR2 reads FQGNSA. Trimming shortened V by 3 bases and J by 9 bases, and 16 bases separated the two germline ends.

The chain uses TRBV30 and TRBJ2-1; D may be TRBD1 (7 bases). CDR3 size: 12 residues. Germline V gene lookup returns CDR1 GTSNPN and CDR2 SVGIG (reference sequence). Trimming removed 5 bases at V and 8 bases at J, with 13 bases between. The CDR3 spells CAWGPRGDEQFF. CDR3 sequence (DNA): TGTGCCTGGGGGCCCAGGGGGGATGAGCAGTTCTTC.

The chain combines TRBV18 with TRBJ2-1; 10 bases line up with TRBD1. The CDR3 runs 15 residues. Trimming removed 4 bases from V and 7 bases from J; junction bases left unmatched: 7. The V gene's germline CDR1 is KGHSH and CDR2 LQKENI. CDR3 loop: CASSQPGQGRNEQFF. The CDR3 region has the DNA TGTGCCAGCTCACAACCGGGACAGGGGCGAAATGAGCAGTTCTTC. Full variable domain (outside the CDR3, taken from reference TRBV18 and TRBJ2-1): NAGVMQNPRHLVRRRGQEARLRCSPMKGHSHVYWYRQLPEEGLKFMVYLQKENIIDESGMPKERFSAEFPKEGPSILRIQQVVRGDSAAYFCASSQPGQGRNEQFFGPGTRLTVL.

V usage is TRBV5-6 and J usage is TRBJ2-6; a weak D match, TRBD2 (6 bases). Germline CDR1 is SGHDT and CDR2 is YYEEEE. The CDR3 has 16 amino acids. The V and J ends lost 4 bases and 2 bases respectively, with 13 bases between them. CDR3 sequence (DNA): TGTGCCAGCAGCATCCCTGGGGGGACTGGGGCCAACGTCCTGACTTTC. This sequence encodes CASSIPGGTGANVLTF.